This paragraph covers one T cell receptor beta chain sequence. Its antigen is unknown. Using immunoSEQ multiplex PCR, the repertoire was profiled, and TCRdb retains in-frame clones only, with some absent. The table shows tens of thousands of clones, with more than 85% occurring only once. The data stem from a study of T cell responses to AZD1222 COVID-19 vaccine. Findings of the study overall: Unmutated variant regions are reportedly the target of nearly half of TCRs that are spike-specific. Repertoire collection took place solely once the T cell response had peaked.

The ends were cut back, 5 bases at V and 4 bases at J, with 12 bases in the middle. Germline V gene lookup returns CDR1 MNHEY and CDR2 SVGAGI. The CDR3 runs 13 residues. The sequencing here drew on peripheral blood, taken 28 days after the second AZD1222 dose. J is TRBJ2-7 and V is TRBV6-5, with D unclear. The TCR comes from an adult who received the AZD1222 COVID-19 vaccine. CDR3 region: CASSRPSGYEQYF. The CDR3 DNA reads as TGTGCCAGCAGTCGACCAAGTGGGTACGAGCAGTACTTC.